This T cell receptor beta chain was identified in a study of tumor-infiltrating lymphocytes in primary liver carcinoma. Study background: Measuring about 4 to 10 cm across, the tumors were staged as T1-T3 N0M0. Study-level results: Pairs comparing tumor with adjacent tissue or blood overlapped less than pairs drawn from tumor regions. No more than about 8-24% of top clones could be seen in all five tumor regions.

Each 20-30 mg portion of unsorted bulk tissue served as the source for co-extraction of RNA and DNA. Germline CDR1 is SGHNT and CDR2 is YENEEA. The CDR3 contains 15 residues. With roughly 540 ng total RNA as template and a constant-region primer, TCR beta cDNA was made. Sequencing libraries for TCR beta derived from three nested multiplex PCR rounds that used slightly modified ARM-PCR. In the first two PCR rounds, TRBV1-TRBV30 forward primers were paired with a C-beta reverse primer, and each round lasted about 9 cycles. TCRdb called the multiplex PCR reads again in MiXCR, with one record for every CDR3 protein. The sample holds about 23,000 distinct CDR3 sequences; more than 70% are singletons and the top ten take about 32%. With regard to this clonotype: Antigen: not known. One end of the junction does not line up with germline, which may come from a read error.

This chain joins TRBV11-3 and TRBJ2-1; 14 positions agree with TRBD2. This clonotype was sampled from a woman between 25 and 40 years old with primary liver carcinoma and hepatitis B virus infection. Sequenced input: liver tumor tissue from sampling region 5. Subset in this sample: tumor region T5, tumor centre. The CDR3 bases are TGTGCAGGCAGCCGACTAGCGGGGGGGGGGTATGATCAGTTCTTT. Protein product: CAGSRLAGGGYDQFF.